The clone carrying this TCR beta chain was seen at least ten times. V shed 3 bases and J shed 1 base, with 7 bases lying between them. The CDR3 runs 15 residues. Template switching by 5'RACE produced TCR cDNA, adding a universal primer site and UMIs. TCRdb called the 5' RACE reads again in MiXCR, with one record for every CDR3 protein. Among over 120,000 distinct CDR3 sequences listed, 6.6% were seen once. These data belong to a study of T cells after yellow fever vaccination. Looking at the study overall: Fractions low in cell number were prepared with SMART-Seq v4 Ultra Low Input.

This chain connects TRBV12-3 or TRBV12-4 to TRBJ2-6; TRBD2 is a possible D gene (6 bases). This clonotype originated in a man aged 25-40 years who received the YFV17D yellow fever vaccine. The sample consisted of CD4+ T cells sorted from PBMCs, taken 10 days after the yellow fever booster vaccination. CDR3 sequence (DNA): TGTGCCAGCAGTTTCGGGGGATCTGGGGCCAACGTCCTGACTTTC. It is translated as CASSFGGSGANVLTF.